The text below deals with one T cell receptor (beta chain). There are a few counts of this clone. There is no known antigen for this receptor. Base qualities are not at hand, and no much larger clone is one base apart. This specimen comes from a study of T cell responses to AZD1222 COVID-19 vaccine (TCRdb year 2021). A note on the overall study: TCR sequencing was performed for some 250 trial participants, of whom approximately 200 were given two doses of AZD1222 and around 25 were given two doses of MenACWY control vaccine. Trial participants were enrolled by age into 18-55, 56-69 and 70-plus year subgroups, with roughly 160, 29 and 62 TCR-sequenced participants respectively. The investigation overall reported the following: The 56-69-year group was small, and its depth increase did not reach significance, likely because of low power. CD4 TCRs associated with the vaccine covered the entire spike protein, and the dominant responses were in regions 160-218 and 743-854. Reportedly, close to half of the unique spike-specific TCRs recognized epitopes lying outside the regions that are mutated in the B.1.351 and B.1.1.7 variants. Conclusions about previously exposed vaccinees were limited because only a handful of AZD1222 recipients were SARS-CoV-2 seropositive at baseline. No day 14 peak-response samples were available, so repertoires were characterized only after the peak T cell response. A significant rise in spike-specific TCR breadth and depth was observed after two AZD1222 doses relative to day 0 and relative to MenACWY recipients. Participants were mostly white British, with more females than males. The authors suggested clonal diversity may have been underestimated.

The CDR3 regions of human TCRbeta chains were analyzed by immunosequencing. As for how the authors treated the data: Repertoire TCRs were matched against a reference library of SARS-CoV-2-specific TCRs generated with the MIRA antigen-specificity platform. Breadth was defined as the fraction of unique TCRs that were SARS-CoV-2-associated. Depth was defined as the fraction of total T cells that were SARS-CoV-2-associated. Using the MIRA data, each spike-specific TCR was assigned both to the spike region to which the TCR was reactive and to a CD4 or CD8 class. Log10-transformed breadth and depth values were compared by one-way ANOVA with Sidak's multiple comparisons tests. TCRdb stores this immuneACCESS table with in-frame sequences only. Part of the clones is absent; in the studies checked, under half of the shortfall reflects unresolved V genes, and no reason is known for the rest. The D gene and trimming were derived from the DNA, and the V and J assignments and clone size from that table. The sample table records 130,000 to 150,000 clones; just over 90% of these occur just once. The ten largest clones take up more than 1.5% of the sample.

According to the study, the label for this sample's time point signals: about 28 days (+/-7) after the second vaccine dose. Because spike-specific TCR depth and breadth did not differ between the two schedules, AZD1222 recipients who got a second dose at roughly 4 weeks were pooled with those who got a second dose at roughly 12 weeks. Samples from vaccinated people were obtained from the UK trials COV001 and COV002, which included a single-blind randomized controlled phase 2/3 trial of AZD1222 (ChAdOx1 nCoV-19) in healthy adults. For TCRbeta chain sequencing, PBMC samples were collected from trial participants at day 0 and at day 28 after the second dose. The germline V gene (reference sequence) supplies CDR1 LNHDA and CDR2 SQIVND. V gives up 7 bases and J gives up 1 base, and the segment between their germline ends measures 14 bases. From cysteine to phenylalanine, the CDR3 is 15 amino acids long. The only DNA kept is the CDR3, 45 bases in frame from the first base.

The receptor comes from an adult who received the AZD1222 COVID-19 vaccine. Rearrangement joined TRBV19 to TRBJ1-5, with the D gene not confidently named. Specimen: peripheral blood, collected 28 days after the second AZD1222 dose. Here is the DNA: TGTGCCAGTAAAATTCGTAGTGGAAGCAATCAGCCCCAGCATTTT. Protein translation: CASKIRSGSNQPQHF.